Reported below is one T cell receptor beta chain. This sample stems from a study of blood T cell repertoires in COVID-19. Germline CDR1 SNHLY, CDR2 FYNNEI. Trimming shortened V by 1 base and J by 7 bases, and 10 bases separated the two germline ends. CDR3 length: 13 amino acids. As originally analysed: How many nucleated cells were present was estimated from reference gene primer amplification. Method: immunoSEQ multiplex PCR; TCRdb's copy keeps in-frame clones and lacks some. V and J calls and clone size are those listed in that table; D and trimming were worked out from the DNA. This sample has around 150,000 clones, with approximately 84% found just once.

The source is a woman aged 80 or over with acute or convalescent COVID-19. The sample taken for sequencing was peripheral blood. The J gene is TRBJ1-1, the V gene TRBV2, with D hard to call. The CDR3 DNA follows: TGTGCCAGCAGTGAAGTTGGGCCAGTTGAAGCTTTCTTT. Protein sequence: CASSEVGPVEAFF.